A selection of T cell receptor beta chains follows, all from one sample in a study of CD8+CD57+ T cells in acquired aplastic anemia. TCRdb re-called the reads through MiXCR, storing one row per CDR3 protein. The repertoire consists of about 200,000 distinct CDR3 sequences, with roughly 60% occurring once and the leading ten covering roughly three fifths. Sequencing was performed on sorted CD4+, CD8+, or CD8+CD57+ T cells (not recorded which) from PBMCs. The receptor set was obtained from a human donor with aplastic anemia. CDR3s leave out the opening cysteine and the closing phenylalanine or tryptophan.

TRBJ2-6 TRBV19 ASSTQGTDSSGANVLT
TRBJ2-4 TRBV2 ASSEKLVTKNIQY
TRBJ2-1 TRBV11-2 ASSYQRGGYNEQF
TRBJ2-7 TRBV10-3 AISESRFAYEQY
TRBJ2-1 TRBV29-1 SVVVQGGLNEQF
TRBJ1-1 TRBV4-1 ASSHGVLGQNTEAF
TRBJ2-7 TRBV11-1 ASSLGRSGPYEQY
TRBJ2-1 TRBV14 ASSQMTGRNEQF
TRBJ2-6 TRBV2 ASSTRTGANVLT
TRBJ2-5 TRBV7-2 ASSLGLAVETQY
TRBJ1-2 TRBV15 ATSRAPQWNYGYT
TRBJ2-3 TRBV19 ASSLGTGGTDTQY
TRBJ2-1 TRBV15 ATSRDRYQGANEQF
TRBJ2-5 TRBV7-2 ASSQTKETQY
TRBJ2-3 TRBV5-6 ASSEDRAGTDTQY
TRBJ2-3 TRBV9 ASSVGLAAQY
TRBJ2-3 TRBV27 ASSQQGTDTQY
TRBJ2-2 TRBV12-3/TRBV12-4 ASSYGLATNTGELF
TRBJ2-7 TRBV7-2 ASSPLREQY
TRBJ2-5 TRBV7-6 ASSLERAGGGGTQY
TRBJ2-3 TRBV4-1 ASSQDVLVSGGTDTQY
TRBJ2-3 TRBV5-8 ASSRTDRNTDTQY
TRBJ2-7 TRBV2 ATGPAATYEQY
TRBJ2-1 TRBV6-5 ASSLDQGPSYNEQF
TRBJ2-3 TRBV9 ASSFSGTTRDTQY
TRBJ1-3 TRBV7-9 ASGRDTGGGNTIY
TRBJ2-5 TRBV10-3 AISDASGANLRETQY
TRBJ1-2 TRBV10-2 ASMGGWGYT
TRBJ2-2 TRBV20-1 SASRVAGELF
TRBJ2-5 TRBV20-1 SARRTASKTQY
TRBJ2-7 TRBV5-1 ASSLEVSARQY
TRBJ1-2 TRBV7-9 ASSDLIREDYGYT
TRBJ2-7 TRBV6-1 ASSRDVYEQY
TRBJ1-5 TRBV19 ASSQVNRGRQPQH
TRBJ2-7 TRBV5-6 ASSQGLASGAAYEQY
TRBJ1-6 TRBV20-1 SAWTGGNNSPLH
TRBJ1-2 TRBV24-1 ASSYRQGIRYT
TRBJ2-7 TRBV19 ASSSRILAGGYEQY
TRBJ2-5 TRBV7-3 ASSLGGSQY
TRBJ1-1 TRBV27 ASSRGAGRTEAF
TRBJ2-2 TRBV24-1 ATTGSGTGELF
TRBJ1-1 TRBV20-1 SARDGFGTEAF
TRBJ2-5 TRBV10-3 AISETQGTAT
TRBJ2-7 TRBV2 ASSDPGQTYEQY
TRBJ2-7 TRBV7-2 ASSLTLSGAYEQY
TRBJ1-1 TRBV4-1 ASSLKLGTEAF